This T cell receptor (beta chain) was recovered during a study of T-cell reconstitution after alpha-beta-depleted transplantation in children. Germline V gene data show CDR1 as SGHAT and CDR2 as FQNNGV. The trim removed 3 bases at V and 0 bases at J, leaving 2 bases unmatched. CDR3 length: 14 amino acids. The authors prepared the TCRbeta library with unique molecular identifiers. Via MiXCR, TCRdb re-called the PCR reads, giving one row per CDR3 protein. The sample holds 400,000 to 550,000 distinct CDR3 sequences; roughly a tenth are singletons and the top ten take around 2.2%. This clonotype was counted a few times. Its matching antigen is unknown. Study-wide results and caveats: In some patients, recipient T cells and intrathymic progenitors surviving conditioning explained high day-60 diversity. There were reportedly several hundred expanded graft clones from which alpha-beta T cells came about two months after transplant. Once a year had passed after transplant, T-cell counts and diversity came mostly from newly produced T cells.

Sequencing used PBMCs, obtained before TCRalphabeta/CD19-depleted stem cell transplant. This receptor was taken from a child aged 2 to 9 with inherited bone marrow failure, due to receive a stem cell transplant. The V gene is TRBV11-2, the J gene TRBJ2-7; 7 bases match TRBD2. CDR3 loop: CASSLGLNSYEQYF. The CDR3 region has the DNA TGTGCCAGCAGCTTGGGACTAAACTCCTACGAGCAGTACTTC.